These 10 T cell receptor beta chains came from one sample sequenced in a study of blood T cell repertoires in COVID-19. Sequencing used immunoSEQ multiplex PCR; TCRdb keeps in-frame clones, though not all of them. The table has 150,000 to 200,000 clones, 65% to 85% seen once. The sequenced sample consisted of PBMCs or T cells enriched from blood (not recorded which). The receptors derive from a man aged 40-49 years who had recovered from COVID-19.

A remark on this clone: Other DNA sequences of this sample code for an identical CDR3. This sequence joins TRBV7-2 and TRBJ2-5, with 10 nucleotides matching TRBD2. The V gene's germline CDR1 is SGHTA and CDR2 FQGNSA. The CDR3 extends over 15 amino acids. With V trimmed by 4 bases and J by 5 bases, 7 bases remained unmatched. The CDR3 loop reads CASSSRTSGGETQYF. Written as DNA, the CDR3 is TGTGCCAGCAGCTCCCGGACTAGCGGCGGGGAGACCCAGTACTTC.

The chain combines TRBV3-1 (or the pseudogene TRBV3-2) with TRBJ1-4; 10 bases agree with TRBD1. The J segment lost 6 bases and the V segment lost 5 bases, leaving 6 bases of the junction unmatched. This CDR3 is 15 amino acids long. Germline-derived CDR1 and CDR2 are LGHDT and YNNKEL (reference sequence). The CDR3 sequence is CASSSGTGVDEKLFF. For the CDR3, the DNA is TGTGCCAGCAGCTCCGGGACAGGGGTCGATGAAAAACTGTTTTTT.

CDR3 region: CASRQGSGGLNTIYF. The CDR3 DNA reads TGTGCCAGCCGACAGGGCAGCGGGGGACTGAACACCATATATTTT. This chain links TRBV6-5 with TRBJ1-3; TRBD1 matches at 7 bases. CDR3 length: 15 amino acids. J was trimmed by 7 bases and V by 8 bases; bases with no gene match: 14. CDR1 is MNHEY and CDR2 is SVGAGI in the germline V gene.

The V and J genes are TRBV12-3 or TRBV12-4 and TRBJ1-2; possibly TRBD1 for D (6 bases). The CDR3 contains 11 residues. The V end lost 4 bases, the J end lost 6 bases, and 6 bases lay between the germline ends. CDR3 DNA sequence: TGTGCCAGCAGTTCAGGGGATGGCTACACCTTC. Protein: CASSSGDGYTF.

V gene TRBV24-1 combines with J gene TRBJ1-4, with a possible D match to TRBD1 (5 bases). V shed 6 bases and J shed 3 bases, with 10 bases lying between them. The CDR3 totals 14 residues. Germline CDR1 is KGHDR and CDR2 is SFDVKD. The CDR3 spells CATSRSGPNEKLFF. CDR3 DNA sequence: TGTGCCACCAGTCGCTCAGGGCCTAATGAAAAACTGTTTTTT.

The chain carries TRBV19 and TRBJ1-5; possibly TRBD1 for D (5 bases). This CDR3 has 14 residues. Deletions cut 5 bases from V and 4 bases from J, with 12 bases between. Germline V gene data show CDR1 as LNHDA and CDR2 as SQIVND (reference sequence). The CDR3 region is CASSGGSGNQPQHF. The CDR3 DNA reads TGTGCCAGTAGTGGGGGTAGCGGTAATCAGCCCCAGCATTTT.

CDR3 region: CASSLQGDPQPQHF. In nucleotides, the CDR3 is TGTGCCAGCAGCCTTCAGGGCGATCCTCAGCCCCAGCATTTT. This chain links TRBV6-5 with TRBJ1-5; possible D gene TRBD1, 5 bases. CDR1 is MNHEY, CDR2 SVGAGI, per germline. The V gene lost 6 bases and the J gene lost 6 bases, with 15 bases spanning the gap. The CDR3 length is 14 residues.

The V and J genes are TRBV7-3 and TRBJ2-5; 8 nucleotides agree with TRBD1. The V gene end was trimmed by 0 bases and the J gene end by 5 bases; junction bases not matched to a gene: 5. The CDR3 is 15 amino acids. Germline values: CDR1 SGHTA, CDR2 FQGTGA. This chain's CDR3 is CASSLTQGARETQYF. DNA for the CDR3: TGTGCCAGCAGCTTAACCCAGGGGGCGAGGGAGACCCAGTACTTC. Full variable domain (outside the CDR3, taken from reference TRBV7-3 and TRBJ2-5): GAGVSQTPSNKVTEKGKYVELRCDPISGHTALYWYRQSLGQGPEFLIYFQGTGAADDSGLPNDRFFAVRPEGSVSTLKIQRTERGDSAVYLCASSLTQGARETQYFGPGTRLLVL.

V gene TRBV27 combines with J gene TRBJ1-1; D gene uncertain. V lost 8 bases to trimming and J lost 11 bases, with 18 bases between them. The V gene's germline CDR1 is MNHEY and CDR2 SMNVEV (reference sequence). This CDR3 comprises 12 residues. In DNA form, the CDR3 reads TGTGCCAGCGAGGGAACAGCCGGGGAGGCTTTCTTT. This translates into CASEGTAGEAFF.

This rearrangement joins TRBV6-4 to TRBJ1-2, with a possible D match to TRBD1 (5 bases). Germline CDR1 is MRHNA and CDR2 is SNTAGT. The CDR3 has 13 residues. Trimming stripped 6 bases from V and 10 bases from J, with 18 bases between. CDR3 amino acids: CASRPLWGEDYTF. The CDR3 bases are TGTGCCAGCAGGCCCCTTTGGGGGGAAGACTACACCTTC.